Here is one T cell receptor (beta chain) with its context. Both 60 Vbeta primers and 13 Jbeta primers went into the PCR. The repertoire was sequenced with immunoSEQ multiplex PCR; TCRdb's copy has only in-frame clones and lacks some. Among some 160,000 clones listed, roughly 80% were seen once. The data originate from a study of cytomegalovirus exposure and HLA in healthy donors. This CDR3 has 14 amino acids. CDR1 is SGHRS, CDR2 YFSETQ, per germline. J gave up 4 bases and V 0 bases, and 1 base lay outside the gene matches. The rearrangement joins TRBV5-1 to TRBJ2-7, with 10 bases fitting TRBD2. The sequence was obtained from a male donor in good health and CMV-seropositive. Source material: PBMCs. The CDR3 reads CASSLGTSGYEQYF. In DNA form, the CDR3 reads TGCGCCAGCAGCTTGGGGACTAGCGGTTACGAGCAGTACTTC.